This T cell receptor beta chain was identified in a study of OX40 agonist ivuxolimab in advanced cancers. In terms of the full investigation: Ivuxolimab, which targeted the costimulatory receptor OX40 (CD134), was an agonistic, fully human IgG2 monoclonal antibody. Peripheral TCRbeta sequencing aimed to test whether ivuxolimab altered TCR sequence diversity and caused clonal T-cell expansion. Intravenous ivuxolimab was administered to patients every 2 weeks at six dose levels: 0.01, 0.1, 0.3, 1.5, 3 and 10 mg/kg. Partial responses were achieved by three dose-escalation patients, of whom one had hepatocellular carcinoma and two had cutaneous melanoma. The paper describes the monotherapy dose-escalation part (N ≈ 50 patients) of the phase I trial of ivuxolimab. Prior anti-PD-1, anti-PD-L1 or anti-CTLA-4 therapy was permitted, and 40% to 50% of dose-escalation patients had received checkpoint inhibitors. Among the roughly 50 dose-escalation patients, about 20 had hepatocellular carcinoma, about 15 melanoma, 9 renal cell carcinoma and 9 head and neck cancer. In the dose-escalation cohort, 75% to 90% of patients were male, and the mean age was approximately 60 years with a range of roughly 20 to 79. General study outcomes and caveats: At doses of 0.1 to 3.0 mg/kg, clonal expansion of both CD4+ and CD8+ blood T cells was observed from baseline to week 6. After ivuxolimab, CD8+ T cells had more expanded clones than CD4+ T cells on average. Partial responders in the 0.1-3.0 mg/kg groups had among the lowest normalized peripheral clonal expansion, especially among CD8+ T cells. Low levels of normalized T-cell clonal expansion were also seen in some patients who did not respond. Which antigens the clonally expanded peripheral T cells were specific for was not determined.

Genomic DNA was isolated from the sorted cells so that the TCRbeta CDR3 region could be sequenced. TCRbeta CDR3 regions were sequenced using the immunoSEQ Assay. TCRdb stores this immuneACCESS table with in-frame sequences only. Part of the clones is absent; in the studies checked, under half of the shortfall reflects unresolved V genes, and no reason is known for the rest. Present in this sample are about 10,000 clones, 76% of which were seen just once. Around a fifth of the sample is held by the ten biggest clonotypes. The trial excluded patients who had a history of autoimmune disease or were on systemic immunosuppression. Peripheral blood for TCR sequencing was collected from all dose cohorts at baseline, on cycle 4 day 1, and on cycle 7 day 1. Samples were obtained from an open-label, multicenter, first-in-human phase I dose-escalation trial of ivuxolimab. Adults with locally advanced or metastatic head and neck squamous cell, hepatocellular, melanoma or renal cell carcinoma were enrolled in the trial. Before TCR sequencing, CD4+ T cells and CD8+ T cells from peripheral blood were sorted into separate populations.

The CDR1 and CDR2 encoded by the germline V gene are SGHRS and YFSETQ. The junction carries 16 bases between V and J, which are trimmed by 3 bases and 4 bases respectively. The CDR3 goes from the cysteine to the phenylalanine over 15 residues. Just CDR3 DNA is preserved here, 45 bases in frame from base 1. Worth noting for this clone: Its specific antigen is unknown. Base quality data are lacking; no much larger clone is found one base away.

The TCR comes from an adult with an advanced solid tumor such as melanoma, head and neck, liver or kidney cancer. Sample: CD4+ or CD8+ T cells sorted from blood, taken in a trial of the OX40 agonist ivuxolimab. The V gene is TRBV5-1 and the J gene is TRBJ1-1; the D gene lacks a confident call. The nucleotide sequence is TGCGCCAGCAGCTCTGACCCCGAAAGTAGCACTGAAGCTTTCTTT. This encodes CASSSDPESSTEAFF.